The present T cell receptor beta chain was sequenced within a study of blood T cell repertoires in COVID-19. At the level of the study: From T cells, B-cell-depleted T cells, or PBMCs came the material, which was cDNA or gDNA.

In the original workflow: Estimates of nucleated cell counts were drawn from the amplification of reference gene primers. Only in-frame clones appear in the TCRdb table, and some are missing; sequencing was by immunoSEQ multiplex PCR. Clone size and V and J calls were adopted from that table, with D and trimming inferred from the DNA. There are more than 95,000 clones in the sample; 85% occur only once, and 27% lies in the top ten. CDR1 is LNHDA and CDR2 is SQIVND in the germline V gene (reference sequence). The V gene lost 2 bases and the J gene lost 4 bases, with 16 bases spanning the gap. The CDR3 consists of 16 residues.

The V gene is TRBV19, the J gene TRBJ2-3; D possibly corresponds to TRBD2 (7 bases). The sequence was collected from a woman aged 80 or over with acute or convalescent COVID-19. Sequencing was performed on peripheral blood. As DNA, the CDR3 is TGTGCCAGTAGTATAATCCGGGGGGCGACATCAGATACGCAGTATTTT. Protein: CASSIIRGATSDTQYF.